Listed below are T cell receptor beta chains from one sample, sequenced in a study of T cell responses to AZD1222 COVID-19 vaccine. Method: immunoSEQ multiplex PCR; TCRdb's copy keeps in-frame clones and lacks some. The table lists about 55,000 clones, 70% to 90% of them singletons, with roughly 3.9% in the top ten. The specimen comprised peripheral blood, sampled on day 0 of AZD1222 vaccination. The source is an adult in good health. CDR3s leave out the opening cysteine and the closing phenylalanine or tryptophan. Fields, in order: V gene, D gene, CDR3 protein. The D gene is left open where the match is weak.

V: TRBV3-1/TRBV3-2
D: TRBD1
CDR3: ASSPRDRDTGELF

V: TRBV28
D: TRBD1
CDR3: ASSRGTGVGNQPQH

V: TRBV18
D: NA
CDR3: ASSPSQGEAGGYT

V: TRBV12-3/TRBV12-4
D: NA
CDR3: ASSFRKSGYT

V: TRBV11-3
D: TRBD1
CDR3: ASSRGDRGELTEAF

V: TRBV4-2
D: TRBD2
CDR3: ASSQERSGGVYEQY

V: TRBV19
D: NA
CDR3: ASTWGANYGYT

V: TRBV3-1/TRBV3-2
D: NA
CDR3: ASSQDGLGAQPQH

V: TRBV18
D: TRBD1
CDR3: ASSHTSTGTDTQY

V: TRBV3-1/TRBV3-2
D: NA
CDR3: ASSQGSGDNSPLH

V: TRBV18
D: NA
CDR3: ASSPNSQGGKETQY

V: TRBV28
D: TRBD1
CDR3: ASIRSGTGHLETQY

V: TRBV7-8
D: NA
CDR3: ASSLPGTELNQPQH

V: TRBV4-3
D: NA
CDR3: ASSQGADSGNTIY

V: TRBV10-2
D: NA
CDR3: ASIPRGPANTGELF

V: TRBV28
D: NA
CDR3: ASGLLSYEQY

V: TRBV4-2
D: TRBD1
CDR3: ASSQEGQGAVAKNIQY

V: TRBV3-1/TRBV3-2
D: NA
CDR3: ASSQGDLGYT

V: TRBV7-9
D: NA
CDR3: ASSLGAEKLF

V: TRBV5-5
D: NA
CDR3: ASSLTYEQY

V: TRBV5-4
D: TRBD1
CDR3: ASSPGTVPNSPLH

V: TRBV19
D: TRBD1
CDR3: ASSIPWTGQDGYT

V: TRBV29-1
D: NA
CDR3: SVDRGKNEKLF

V: TRBV15
D: NA
CDR3: ATSRVWQADQPQH

V: TRBV27
D: NA
CDR3: ASSLGDTDTQY

V: TRBV7-9
D: NA
CDR3: ASSRIGDTGELF

V: TRBV4-1
D: NA
CDR3: ASSHPGRNQETQY

V: TRBV7-3
D: NA
CDR3: ASSAQGNEQF

V: TRBV25-1
D: NA
CDR3: ASSLGGPGELF

V: TRBV27
D: NA
CDR3: ASRTADEKLF

V: TRBV7-8
D: NA
CDR3: ASSLGSANYGYT

V: TRBV12-3/TRBV12-4
D: NA
CDR3: ASMRTTGGEQF

V: TRBV4-1
D: TRBD1
CDR3: ASSPWDRKNTGELF

V: TRBV12-3/TRBV12-4
D: NA
CDR3: ASRRPGGEAF

V: TRBV21-1
D: NA
CDR3: ASSKVGRRLGNTIY

V: TRBV18
D: NA
CDR3: ASSPGEALYEQY

V: TRBV7-9
D: NA
CDR3: ASRPPGSTVNTEAF

V: TRBV12-3/TRBV12-4
D: NA
CDR3: ASSLGTDTQY

V: TRBV3-1/TRBV3-2
D: TRBD2
CDR3: ASSQGSGGAYEQY

V: TRBV3-1/TRBV3-2
D: NA
CDR3: ASSQTGPSPLH

V: TRBV6-5
D: NA
CDR3: ASSPGEPYEQY

V: TRBV20-1
D: TRBD1
CDR3: SASSGTGGSSYNSPLH

V: TRBV6-5
D: TRBD1
CDR3: ASSFPGGSSYEQY

V: TRBV2
D: TRBD1
CDR3: ASLPGQMNTEAF

V: TRBV7-8
D: NA
CDR3: ASSLRGVPNTGELF

V: TRBV5-1
D: NA
CDR3: ASSAAAGANVLT

V: TRBV27
D: TRBD2
CDR3: ASSQTEQAGETQY

V: TRBV27
D: NA
CDR3: ASSISLQETQY

V: TRBV30
D: NA
CDR3: AWSVLGGPNQPQH

V: TRBV19
D: TRBD1
CDR3: ASRDRGSAGELF

V: TRBV29-1
D: NA
CDR3: SSGERNTEAF

V: TRBV6-2/TRBV6-3
D: NA
CDR3: ASSTGWTEAF